This is a list of T cell receptor beta chains from one sample in a study of cytotoxic CD8 clonotypes in ibrutinib-treated CLL. Only in-frame clones appear in the TCRdb table, and some are missing; sequencing was by immunoSEQ multiplex PCR. This sample yields 2,500 to 3,000 clones, of which approximately 78% are seen a single time; about 25% belongs to the top ten. Sequences were derived from PBMCs, sampled before ibrutinib treatment. These receptors came from a human donor with chronic lymphocytic leukemia. Each CDR3 is given with its conserved first and last residue. A D gene is named only where the DNA matches it firmly. Size tells how often a clone was seen (once, few, many) or the class of an expanded clone, and some rows leave it out.

J	size	D	V	DNA	CDR3
TRBJ2-7	.	TRBD1	TRBV10-1	TGCGCCAGCCCATGGGAGGGACAGGGGGCTTGGAGCTCCTACGAGCAGTACTTC	CASPWEGQGAWSSYEQYF
TRBJ2-6	.	.	TRBV4-1	TGCGCCAGCAGCCACATAGGACGCCATCGGGGGGCCAACGTCCTGACTTTC	CASSHIGRHRGANVLTF
TRBJ2-7	once	.	TRBV4-1	TGCGCCAGCAGCCCACGGACGGCTAGCTCCTACGAGCAGTACTTC	CASSPRTASSYEQYF
TRBJ2-1	.	.	TRBV6-5	TGTGCCAGCAGACCCCTCCCGGGATCCTACAATGAGCAGTTCTTC	CASRPLPGSYNEQFF
TRBJ2-1	.	TRBD1	TRBV5-4	TGTGCCAGCAGCTTGGACAGGGGAACCTACAATGAGCAGTTCTTC	CASSLDRGTYNEQFF
TRBJ2-3	.	TRBD2	TRBV4-1	TGCGCCAGCAGCCAACTGGGACTAGCGGGGGGGGACCCGACAGATACGCAGTATTTT	CASSQLGLAGGDPTDTQYF
TRBJ2-1	.	TRBD2	TRBV5-1	TGCGCCAGCAGCCAGCGGGGGGGTGACAATGAGCAGTTCTTC	CASSQRGGDNEQFF
TRBJ1-1	.	.	TRBV6-1	TGTGCCAGCAGTGCGGCGGGGAACACTGAAGCTTTCTTT	CASSAAGNTEAFF
TRBJ2-1	.	.	TRBV5-5	TGTGCCAGCAGCTCAGACGTTCAGGACGGGAATGAGCAGTTCTTC	CASSSDVQDGNEQFF
TRBJ2-3	few	.	TRBV5-4	TGTGCCAGCAGCCCTGGGGGCGGGCAAGATACGCAGTATTTT	CASSPGGGQDTQYF
TRBJ1-1	.	.	TRBV19	TGTGCCAGTAGTCCCCGTGAGGGCATGAACACTGAAGCTTTCTTT	CASSPREGMNTEAFF
TRBJ1-1	once	.	TRBV19	TGTGCCACCACCGAGGCGAACACTGAAGCTTTCTTT	CATTEANTEAFF
TRBJ2-2	.	TRBD2	TRBV19	TGTGCCAGTAGTAGCGGGGGGGCTAGAGGGGAGCTGTTTTTT	CASSSGGARGELFF
TRBJ2-7	.	TRBD1	TRBV19	TGTGCCAGTAGTATAGCAGCGACAGGGGACCACGAGCAGTACTTC	CASSIAATGDHEQYF
TRBJ1-1	.	TRBD1	TRBV4-1	TGCGCCAGCAGCCAAGACCCCGGGACAGGGGGCTCGGAAGCTTTCTTT	CASSQDPGTGGSEAFF
TRBJ1-2	.	TRBD1	TRBV10-3	TGTGCCACGGAAACAGGGGAGAACTATGGCTACACCTTC	CATETGENYGYTF
TRBJ1-1	.	.	TRBV14	TGTGCCAGCAGCCTTACAGTAACATCAGCAGCTTTCTTT	CASSLTVTSAAFF
TRBJ2-7	.	.	TRBV10-3	TGTGCCATCAGAGTTGGGGGGGGGCACGAGCAGTACTTC	CAIRVGGGHEQYF
TRBJ2-2	.	TRBD1	TRBV2	TGTGCCAGCAGAGATGGGACAGGGGCCGGGGAGCTGTTTTTT	CASRDGTGAGELFF
TRBJ1-2	large	.	TRBV12-5	TGTGCTAGTGGTTTGTCGGCAGGGCAAGGCTACACCTTC	CASGLSAGQGYTF